One sample yielded the 19 T cell receptor beta chains listed below, sequenced in a study of OX40 agonist ivuxolimab in advanced cancers. Measured with immunoSEQ multiplex PCR; TCRdb has only the in-frame clones, and not every one. The data hold about 53,000 clones, with 84% observed a single time. The sample was CD4+ or CD8+ T cells sorted from blood, taken in a trial of the OX40 agonist ivuxolimab. The receptors originated from an adult with an advanced solid tumor such as melanoma, head and neck, liver or kidney cancer.

The J gene is TRBJ2-1, the V gene TRBV5-1, with TRBD2 matching 11 bases. Germline CDR1 reads SGHRS; CDR2 reads YFSETQ. With V trimmed by 3 bases and J by 6 bases, 5 bases remained unmatched. The CDR3 has 15 amino acids. The CDR3 nucleotides read TGCGCCAGCAGCTCCATAGCGGGAGGGCCCAATGAGCAGTTCTTC. Translation: CASSSIAGGPNEQFF.

Relative to its sample, this clone is medium-sized (0.01 to 0.1%). The J gene is TRBJ1-5, the V gene TRBV7-8; D is ambiguous. This CDR3 contains 13 residues. Between the trimmed V and J ends, which lost 3 bases and 7 bases, there was a span of 10 bases. Germline V lookup: CDR1 SGHVS, CDR2 FQNEAQ. The CDR3 sequence: CASSFSGQQPQHF. The CDR3 bases are TGTGCCAGCAGCTTCTCGGGTCAGCAGCCCCAGCATTTT.

The genes are TRBV7-2 and TRBJ2-1; 7 nucleotides line up with TRBD1. CDR3 size: 16 residues. Per the germline V gene, CDR1 is SGHTA and CDR2 is FQGNSA. J lost 3 bases, V lost 2 bases, and 7 bases had no gene match. In nucleotides, the CDR3 is TGTGCCAGCAGCTTACTACGCAGGGGGTTCTACAATGAGCAGTTCTTC. The encoded protein is CASSLLRRGFYNEQFF.

V usage is TRBV18 and J usage is TRBJ2-2, with a possible D match to TRBD2 (6 bases). The CDR3 covers 18 residues. V dropped 2 bases and J dropped 4 bases, with 20 bases sitting between them. Per the germline V gene, CDR1 is KGHSH and CDR2 is LQKENI. The CDR3 loop reads CASSPSMKVGSGTGELFF. The DNA for the CDR3 is TGTGCCAGCTCACCAAGTATGAAGGTCGGGAGCGGCACCGGGGAGCTGTTTTTT.

V gene TRBV29-1 combines with J gene TRBJ2-3; 7 bases map to TRBD2. Germline V gene sequence: CDR1 SQVTM, CDR2 ANQGSEA. The CDR3 has 16 residues. V trimming: 6 bases; J trimming: 4 bases; junction bases outside the gene matches: 16. The CDR3 bases are TGCAGCGTCTCTTATGGGGCGGGAGTAAGTCCAGATACGCAGTATTTT. Translating gives CSVSYGAGVSPDTQYF.

The chain combines TRBV2 with TRBJ1-5; D gene unclear. V shed 2 bases and J shed 7 bases, with 12 bases lying between them. The CDR3 totals 14 residues. In germline, CDR1 is SNHLY, CDR2 FYNNEI. The CDR3 protein is CASSESTPWQPQHF. Written as DNA, the CDR3 is TGTGCCAGCAGTGAATCGACCCCTTGGCAGCCCCAGCATTTT.

The chain couples TRBV25-1 to TRBJ2-3; the D gene is possibly TRBD2 (6 bases). Germline values: CDR1 MGHDK, CDR2 SYGVNS. Trimming stripped 5 bases from V and 6 bases from J, with 18 bases between. CDR3 length: 15 residues. The CDR3 loop reads CASSRFSGKGDTQYF. The CDR3 coding sequence is TGTGCCAGCAGTCGGTTTAGCGGAAAAGGGGATACGCAGTATTTT.

This chain links TRBV2 with TRBJ2-1; 11 bases fit TRBD2. V trimming: 2 bases; J trimming: 8 bases; junction bases outside the gene matches: 5. Germline CDR1 is SNHLY and CDR2 is FYNNEI. This CDR3 has 15 amino acids. The CDR3, as DNA: TGTGCCAGCAGTGAATTAGCGGGAGGGTGGGATGAGCAGTTCTTC. Protein: CASSELAGGWDEQFF.

The V and J genes are TRBV2 and TRBJ1-4; D is uncertain. Trimming shortened V by 6 bases and J by 17 bases, and 13 bases separated the two germline ends. Per germline, CDR1 SNHLY and CDR2 FYNNEI. The CDR3 extends over 10 amino acids. The CDR3 spells CASRQLESFF. DNA of the CDR3: TGTGCCAGCAGGCAGCTGGAAAGCTTTTTT.

J is TRBJ1-5 and V is TRBV7-8; D is ambiguous. V was clipped by 1 base and J by 5 bases, with 6 bases between them. The CDR3 spans 13 residues. CDR1 is SGHVS, CDR2 FQNEAQ, per germline. DNA for the CDR3: TGTGCCAGCAGCTTAGTGAGGGATCAGCCCCAGCATTTT. Translating gives CASSLVRDQPQHF.

This chain uses TRBV27 with TRBJ2-1; D gene ambiguous. The CDR3 is 15 residues long. V was clipped by 1 base and J by 7 bases, with 14 bases between them. CDR1 is MNHEY and CDR2 is SMNVEV in the germline V gene (reference sequence). For the CDR3, the DNA is TGTGCCAGCAGTTTATACGGCCGGGCAAATAATGAGCAGTTCTTC. Amino acids: CASSLYGRANNEQFF.

This chain connects TRBV27 to TRBJ2-7; no definite D call. Germline loops: CDR1 MNHEY, CDR2 SMNVEV (reference sequence). CDR3 length equals 14 residues. V was pared by 0 bases and J by 7 bases, with 13 bases between. The CDR3 reads CASSLSYQEVEQYF. Written as DNA, the CDR3 is TGTGCCAGCAGTTTATCCTACCAAGAGGTAGAGCAGTACTTC.

The CDR3 loop reads CASSPKGASTDTQYF. The CDR3 DNA is TGTGCCAGCAGCCCGAAGGGGGCTAGCACAGATACGCAGTATTTT. This chain uses TRBV11-2 with TRBJ2-3, with TRBD1 matching over 7 bases. This CDR3 is 15 amino acids long. The junction had 5 bases not matched to a gene; V was cut back by 5 bases and J by 0 bases. The germline V gene encodes CDR1 SGHAT and CDR2 FQNNGV.

This chain connects TRBV7-9 to TRBJ2-5, with a tentative D call TRBD1 (6 bases). V lost 6 bases and J lost 1, with 15 bases in between. This CDR3 contains 15 residues. Germline V gives CDR1 SEHNR, CDR2 FQNEAQ (reference sequence). The CDR3 spells CASSLTGMRQETQYF. Written as DNA, the CDR3 is TGTGCCAGCAGTTTAACAGGGATGCGCCAAGAGACCCAGTACTTC.

The CDR3 region has the DNA TGCGCCAGCAGCTTTCTTCCCAGTGAGACCTATACAGGGGATCCCTCTGGGGCCAACGTCCTGACTTTC. Protein product: CASSFLPSETYTGDPSGANVLTF. The chain joins TRBV5-1 to TRBJ2-6; 7 bases agree with TRBD1. The J segment lost 0 bases and the V segment lost 2 bases, leaving 23 bases of the junction unmatched. The germline V gene encodes CDR1 SGHRS and CDR2 YFSETQ. This CDR3 region has 23 residues.

The rearrangement uses TRBV19 and TRBJ2-7, with D tentatively TRBD2 (6 bases). CDR3 length: 11 amino acids. Per germline, CDR1 LNHDA and CDR2 SQIVND (reference sequence). CDR3 sequence: CAVGRTYEQYF. CDR3 in DNA: TGTGCGGTTGGGAGGACCTACGAGCAGTACTTC.

This rearrangement joins TRBV6-5 to TRBJ2-5; 11 bases fit TRBD2. Germline V lookup: CDR1 MNHEY, CDR2 SVGAGI. J was trimmed by 5 bases and V by 6 bases; bases with no gene match: 8. The CDR3 runs to 15 residues. This chain's CDR3 is CASRPGLAVSETQYF. For the CDR3, the DNA is TGTGCCAGCAGACCGGGACTAGCGGTCTCCGAGACCCAGTACTTC.

The chain couples TRBV6-1 to TRBJ2-7; D gene unclear. Trimming shortened V by 1 base and J by 3 bases, and 10 bases separated the two germline ends. The CDR3 totals 14 residues. CDR1 MNHNS and CDR2 SASEGT come from the germline V gene. In DNA, the CDR3 is TGTGCCAGCAGTGAAGTGTTAATTCTCTACGAGCAGTACTTC. It encodes CASSEVLILYEQYF.

V is TRBV7-3 and J is TRBJ2-5; TRBD2 matches at 14 bases. The CDR3 contains 17 residues. Germline-derived CDR1 and CDR2 are SGHTA and FQGTGA. The V gene end was trimmed by 2 bases and the J gene end by 2 bases; junction bases not matched to a gene: 4. The CDR3 DNA reads as TGTGCCAGCAGCTTATCCGGACTAGCGGGAGGTCAAGAGACCCAGTACTTC. Translated: CASSLSGLAGGQETQYF.